This T cell receptor beta chain was found in a study of blood T cell repertoires in COVID-19. Background on the study: From the United States, Italy and Spain came samples of acute and convalescent COVID-19. Sources were T cells, B-cell-depleted T cells, or PBMCs; the material itself was cDNA or gDNA.

Germline trimming cut 3 bases from V and 3 bases from J; bases unmatched to any gene: 5. CDR1 and CDR2 (germline): SGHTA, FQGTGA. The CDR3 contains 15 residues. As originally analysed: From reference gene primer amplification, estimates of nucleated cell counts were derived. Some clones are missing from TCRdb's copy, which holds only in-frame ones; the method was immunoSEQ multiplex PCR. Clone size and V and J calls were adopted from that table, with D and trimming inferred from the DNA. Of fewer than 350,000 clones detected, 85% appear once; the ten largest clones hold around 2%. Participants in the exposed group had met a COVID-19 case in the 2 weeks before joining the study.

This chain connects TRBV7-3 to TRBJ2-5, with 9 nucleotides matching TRBD2. Sequencing was performed on PBMCs or T cells enriched from blood (not recorded which). This TCR was recovered from a woman younger than 45 who had been exposed to COVID-19. DNA for the CDR3: TGTGCCAGCAGCTTTATCGGCGGGAGGGAAGAGACCCAGTACTTC. It yields the protein CASSFIGGREETQYF.